What follows is one T cell receptor beta chain and its context. Its antigen is unknown. No much larger clonotype is one base removed from it; base qualities were not supplied. TCRbeta CDR3 regions were amplified from genomic DNA by means of the immunoSEQ Assay, a bias-controlled multiplex PCR. The authors' pipeline ran thus. Nucleated cell counts per sample were estimated from amplification of reference gene primers within the assay. To quantify the absolute abundance of each unique TCRbeta CDR3 rearrangement, sequence reads were collapsed and filtered. Productive Simpson clonality was computed per sample as the square root of Simpson's diversity index over productive rearrangements. Sourced from immuneACCESS, this table was stored by TCRdb with only in-frame sequences that have V and J called. A share of the clones is absent; for the studies checked, an unresolved V gene accounts for under half, and the remainder has no known explanation. The V and J calls and clone size are taken from that table; D and trimming were inferred from the DNA. The table for this sample lists approximately 400,000 clones; over 65% of them were counted only once. The ten largest clones capture around 1.1% of the sample.

These data come from a study of blood T cell repertoires in COVID-19 (dated by TCRdb to the early 2020s). For context, the study as a whole: Samples covering the acute and convalescent phases of COVID-19 were provided by collaborators in the United States, Italy and Spain. The material from the prospective study consisted of cDNA or gDNA derived from T cells, B-cell-depleted T cells, or PBMCs. Subjects who had been exposed to COVID-19, were actively infected with it, or had recovered from it provided the deeply sampled blood TCRbeta repertoires that made up the dataset. The repertoires were made available in a free public database intended to serve as a resource for research on the immune response to SARS-CoV-2. Samples came from the ongoing ImmuneRACE study (first 160 participants) plus 1,254 subjects from 6 global collaborators. A de-identified subject ID, COVID-19 status, age in years and sex were almost always included in the sample metadata. Where available, HLA class I and class II types were obtained from metadata supplied by the sample provider rather than from assay-based typing.

Study-wide findings and limitations: How much clinical and demographic metadata was included differed by source and by participant, and the metadata was provided uncurated.

As encoded in the germline V gene, CDR1 is SGHDT while CDR2 is YYEEEE. V sheds 4 bases and J sheds 8 bases, leaving 24 bases between their ends. From cysteine to phenylalanine, the CDR3 is 16 amino acids long. Of all the DNA, just the CDR3 is kept, 48 bases in frame from base 1. Whole blood was collected in K2EDTA tubes by collaborating institutions according to the institutions' own protocols. For TCRbeta analysis, collaborators shipped samples as frozen whole blood, isolated PBMCs, or DNA extracted from either of those sample types. This clonotype originated in a human donor with acute or convalescent COVID-19. The donor label of this sample is uncertain. This chain is built from TRBV5-6 and TRBJ1-2; TRBD1 is a weak D gene call, 6 bases matching. The sample taken for sequencing was peripheral blood. The DNA sequence reads TGTGCCAGCAGCGCCGGTGGCAGGGGCTTCTTAGGCGGCTACACCTTC. Its protein product is CASSAGGRGFLGGYTF. The CDR3 plus the reference TRBV5-6 and TRBJ1-2 genes for the other parts give the full variable domain: DAGVTQSPTHLIKTRGQQVTLRCSPKSGHDTVSWYQQALGQGPQFIFQYYEEEERQRGNFPDRFSGHQFPNYSSELNVNALLLGDSALYLCASSAGGRGFLGGYTFGSGTRLTVV.